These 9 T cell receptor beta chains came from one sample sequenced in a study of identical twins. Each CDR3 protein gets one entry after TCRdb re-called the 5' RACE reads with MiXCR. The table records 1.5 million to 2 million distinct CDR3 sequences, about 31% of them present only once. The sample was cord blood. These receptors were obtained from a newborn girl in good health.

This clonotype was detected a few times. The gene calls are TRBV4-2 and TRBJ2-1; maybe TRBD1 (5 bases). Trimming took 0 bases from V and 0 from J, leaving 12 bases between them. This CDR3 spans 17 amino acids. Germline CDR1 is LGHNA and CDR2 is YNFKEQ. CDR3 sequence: CASSQETGSSSYNEQFF. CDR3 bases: TGTGCCAGCAGCCAAGAAACAGGCAGTAGCTCCTACAATGAGCAGTTCTTC.

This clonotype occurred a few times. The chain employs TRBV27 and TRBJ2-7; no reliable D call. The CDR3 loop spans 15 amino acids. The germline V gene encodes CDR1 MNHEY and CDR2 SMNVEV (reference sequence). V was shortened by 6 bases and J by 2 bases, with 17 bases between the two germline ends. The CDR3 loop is CASSPIPGYPYEQYF. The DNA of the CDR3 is TGTGCCAGCAGCCCAATCCCTGGGTACCCCTACGAGCAGTACTTC.

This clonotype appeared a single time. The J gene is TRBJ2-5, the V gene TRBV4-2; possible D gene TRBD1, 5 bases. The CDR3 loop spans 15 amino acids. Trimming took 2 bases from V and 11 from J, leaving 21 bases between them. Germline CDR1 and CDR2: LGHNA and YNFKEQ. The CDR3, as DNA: TGTGCCAGCAGCCAATTCTTCAGGGATTACAATGAGCAGTACTTC. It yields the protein CASSQFFRDYNEQYF.

As DNA, the CDR3 is TGTGCCAGCAGTTTATCTCTGCTAGATACGCAGTATTTT. Translating gives CASSLSLLDTQYF. J is TRBJ2-3 and V is TRBV28; D gene ambiguous. The CDR3 is made up of 13 amino acids. CDR1 is MDHEN and CDR2 is SYDVKM in the germline V gene. Trimming shortened V by 1 base and J by 5 bases, and 7 bases separated the two germline ends.

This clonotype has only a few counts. CDR3 DNA sequence: TGTGCCAGCAGTGAAGCCCCGCGGAGCTTAGCCAAAAACATTCAGTACTTC. Translation: CASSEAPRSLAKNIQYF. The V and J genes are TRBV2 and TRBJ2-4; no clear D. Germline V gives CDR1 SNHLY, CDR2 FYNNEI. V dropped 0 bases and J dropped 0 bases, with 12 bases sitting between them. This CDR3 has 17 residues.

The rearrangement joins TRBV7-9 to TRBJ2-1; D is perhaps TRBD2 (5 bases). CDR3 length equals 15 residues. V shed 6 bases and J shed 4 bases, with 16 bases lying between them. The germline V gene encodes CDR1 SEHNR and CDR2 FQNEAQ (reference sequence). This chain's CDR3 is CASRSLEGPYNEQFF. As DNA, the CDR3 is TGTGCCAGCAGATCCCTCGAGGGCCCTTACAATGAGCAGTTCTTC.

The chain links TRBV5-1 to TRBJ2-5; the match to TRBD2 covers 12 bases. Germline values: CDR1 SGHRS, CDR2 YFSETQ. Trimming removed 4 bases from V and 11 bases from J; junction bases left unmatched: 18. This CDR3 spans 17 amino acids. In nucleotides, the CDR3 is TGCGCCAGCAGCCGAGATCTTCGACTAGCGGGAGTAGGTGAGCAGTACTTC. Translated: CASSRDLRLAGVGEQYF.

For the CDR3, the DNA is TGCGCCAGCAGCACCCAACAGGGGGCAAATGGCTACACCTTC. Its translation: CASSTQQGANGYTF. The chain is built from TRBV5-1 and TRBJ1-2; 9 nucleotides align to TRBD1. V gave up 4 bases and J gave up 6 bases; unmatched junction bases: 7. The CDR3 is 14 residues long. The germline V gene encodes CDR1 SGHRS and CDR2 YFSETQ.

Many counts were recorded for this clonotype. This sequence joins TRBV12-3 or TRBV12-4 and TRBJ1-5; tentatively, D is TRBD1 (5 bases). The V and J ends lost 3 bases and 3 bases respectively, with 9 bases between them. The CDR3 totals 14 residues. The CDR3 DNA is TGTGCCAGCAGTTTCCAGGGTGTCAATCAGCCCCAGCATTTT. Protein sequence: CASSFQGVNQPQHF.